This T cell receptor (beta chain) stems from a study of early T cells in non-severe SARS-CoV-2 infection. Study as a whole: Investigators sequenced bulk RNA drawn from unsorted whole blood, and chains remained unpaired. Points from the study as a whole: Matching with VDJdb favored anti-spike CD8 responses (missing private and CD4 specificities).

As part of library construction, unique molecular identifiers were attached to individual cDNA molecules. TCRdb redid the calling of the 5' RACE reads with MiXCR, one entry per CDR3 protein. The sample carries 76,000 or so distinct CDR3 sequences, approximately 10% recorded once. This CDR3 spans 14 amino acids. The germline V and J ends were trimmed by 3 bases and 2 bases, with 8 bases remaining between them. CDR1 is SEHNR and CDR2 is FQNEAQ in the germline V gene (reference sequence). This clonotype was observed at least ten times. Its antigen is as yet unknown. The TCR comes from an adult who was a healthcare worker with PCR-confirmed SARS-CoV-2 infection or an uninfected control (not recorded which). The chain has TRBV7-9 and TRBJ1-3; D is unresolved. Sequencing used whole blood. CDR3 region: CASSFSEAGNTIYF. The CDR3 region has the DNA TGTGCCAGCAGCTTCTCGGAGGCTGGAAACACCATATATTTT.